This T cell receptor beta chain was captured in a study of lymphopenia after photon versus proton radiotherapy. Study results and limitations: Post-nadir TCR diversity decline inversely tracked overall survival among those who died.

Points on this clone: Its antigen is unidentified.

V shed 5 bases and J 7 bases; nucleotides not matched to a gene: 20. Germline V lookup: CDR1 SGHTA, CDR2 FQGNSA. This CDR3 has 19 residues. Sequenced by immunoSEQ multiplex PCR; TCRdb stores in-frame clones only, minus some. The profile shows about 42,000 clones, approximately 82% of them singletons. The chain couples TRBV7-2 to TRBJ1-4; 9 bases map to TRBD1. The input for sequencing was peripheral blood, taken from a patient treated with proton-based radiotherapy. The TCR was taken from a woman in her 70s with pancreatic cancer. The CDR3 nucleotides are TGTGCCAGCAGCGCCTTAGCCGGGACAGGGAGCCTTGGGAGTGAAAAACTGTTTTTT. Its protein is CASSALAGTGSLGSEKLFF.